The 16 T cell receptor beta chains reported below all come from one sample, sequenced in a study of breast tumors, draining lymph nodes, adjacent tissues (dated by TCRdb to about 2016). The library relied on multiplex PCR. TCRdb names Illumina HiSeq 2000 as the instrument used. The public reads were reanalyzed by TCRdb: fastp trimming at Q25, MiXCR alignment, in-frame beta chains only. Every entry covers one CDR3 protein and lists the most common genes and DNA from its rows. For this sample there are approximately 150,000 distinct CDR3 sequences; about 31% appear just once. The top ten constitute under 2.5% of the sample. Lymph node samples came from the axillary draining lymph nodes of breast cancer patients. Sequences were obtained from axillary lymph node tissue. These receptor sequences come from a female donor with breast cancer. Some clones in this sample may be carry-over from other donors' samples.

The V call is TRBV7-2, the J call TRBJ1-2; TRBD1 matches at 8 bases. The CDR3 sequence is 15 residues long. The germline CDR1 and CDR2 sequences are SGHTA and FQGNSA. The V gene end was trimmed by 1 base and the J gene end by 2 bases; junction bases not matched to a gene: 3. This chain's CDR3 is CASSLGQGRNYGYTF. The CDR3 DNA reads TGTGCCAGCAGCTTAGGACAGGGGCGGAACTATGGCTACACCTTC.

This clonotype was counted at least ten times. The chain employs TRBV19 and TRBJ2-6; TRBD1 might be the D (6 bases). This CDR3 comprises 16 residues. Per germline, CDR1 LNHDA and CDR2 SQIVND (reference sequence). Trimming shortened V by 5 bases and J by 0 bases, and 11 bases separated the two germline ends. CDR3 residues: CASSPPDSSGANVLTF. The CDR3 nucleotides read TGTGCCAGTAGTCCCCCGGACAGCTCTGGGGCCAACGTCCTGACTTTC. The full variable domain, completed using reference TRBV19 and TRBJ2-6, is DGGITQSPKYLFRKEGQNVTLSCEQNLNHDAMYWYRQDPGQGLRLIYYSQIVNDFQKGDIAEGYSVSREKKESFPLTVTSAQKNPTAFYLCASSPPDSSGANVLTFGAGSRLTVL.

This clonotype was counted only a few times. This could be a read error, since a much larger clone is one nucleotide away. The V call is TRBV19, the J call TRBJ1-6; D unresolved. There are 17 residues in the CDR3. Germline V lookup: CDR1 LNHDA, CDR2 SQIVND (reference sequence). The CDR3 sequence is CASSIDGDGSYNSPLPF. CDR3 DNA sequence: TGTGCCAGTAGTATAGACGGGGATGGCTCCTATAATTCACCCCTCCCCTTT.

On this clonotype itself: Possible read error: a much larger clone is one base away. This chain links TRBV6-1 with TRBJ1-4; D remains unclear. This CDR3 has 13 residues. Trimming cost V 6 bases and J 7 bases, with 12 bases left between them. Germline loops: CDR1 MNHNS, CDR2 SASEGT. The CDR3 DNA is TGTGCCAGCAGCTTTACGATAGGTGAAAAACTGTTTTTT. It encodes CASSFTIGEKLFF.

This clonotype was counted at least ten times. This chain links TRBV5-1 with TRBJ2-1; the D is unclear. Trimming stripped 0 bases from V and 1 base from J, with 8 bases between. Germline CDR1 is SGHRS and CDR2 is YFSETQ. The CDR3 contains 15 residues. DNA of the CDR3: TGCGCCAGCAGCTTGGGAGGCCTGTCCTACAATGAGCAGTTCTTC. It yields the protein CASSLGGLSYNEQFF.

The chain links TRBV19 to TRBJ1-1, with TRBD1 matching over 7 bases. The trim removed 4 bases at V and 0 bases at J, leaving 5 bases unmatched. The CDR3 has 15 residues. The V gene's germline CDR1 is LNHDA and CDR2 SQIVND (reference sequence). CDR3 residues: CASSKPGQLNTEAFF. The CDR3, as DNA: TGTGCCAGTAGTAAGCCGGGACAGTTGAACACTGAAGCTTTCTTT. The whole variable domain, filled in from reference TRBV19 and TRBJ1-1, reads DGGITQSPKYLFRKEGQNVTLSCEQNLNHDAMYWYRQDPGQGLRLIYYSQIVNDFQKGDIAEGYSVSREKKESFPLTVTSAQKNPTAFYLCASSKPGQLNTEAFFGQGTRLTVV.

The rearrangement joins TRBV2 to TRBJ1-3, with 9 nucleotides matching TRBD1. There are 15 residues in the CDR3. Germline loops: CDR1 SNHLY, CDR2 FYNNEI. V gave up 6 bases and J gave up 2 bases; unmatched junction bases: 5. The CDR3 coding sequence is TGTGCCAGCAGGGGGACAGGGTGGACTGGAAACACCATATATTTT. Translation gives CASRGTGWTGNTIYF. Based on the CDR3 plus reference TRBV2 and TRBJ1-3, the full variable domain is EPEVTQTPSHQVTQMGQEVILRCVPISNHLYFYWYRQILGQKVEFLVSFYNNEISEKSEIFDDQFSVERPDGSNFTLKIRSTKLEDSAMYFCASRGTGWTGNTIYFGEGSWLTVV.

This clonotype was seen a few times. The chain combines TRBV10-3 with TRBJ1-1; the D gene is possibly TRBD1 (6 bases). This CDR3 is built from 14 residues. Trimming shortened V by 1 base and J by 6 bases, and 12 bases separated the two germline ends. Looked up from germline, CDR1 is ENHRY and CDR2 is SYGVKD. The CDR3 loop is CAISEWVGGAEAFF. CDR3 DNA: TGTGCCATCAGTGAGTGGGTAGGGGGGGCTGAAGCTTTCTTT.

This clonotype appeared many times. Here the CDR3 DNA reads TGTGCCAGCAGCGTAGGTGCAGGATTCTACAATGAGCAGTTCTTC. Translation gives CASSVGAGFYNEQFF. J is TRBJ2-1 and V is TRBV9; D is undetermined. Germline V gene data show CDR1 as SGDLS and CDR2 as YYNGEE. Trimming removed 0 bases from V and 3 bases from J, with 10 bases in between. The CDR3 extends over 15 amino acids.

Regarding this clonotype: A much larger clone sits a single nucleotide away, making a read error possible. The chain recombines TRBV20-1 with TRBJ2-5; 7 bases are a match to TRBD2. Germline V gene sequence: CDR1 DFQATT, CDR2 SNEGSKA (reference sequence). The CDR3 extends over 14 amino acids. J was trimmed by 7 bases and V by 4 bases; bases with no gene match: 12. CDR3 sequence (DNA): TGCAGTGCTAACCGGGGGGACCTTTTGGCGACCCAGTACTTC. Translated: CSANRGDLLATQYF.

This clonotype was recorded a few times. Since a much larger clone is just one base distant, this may be a read error. The genes are TRBV5-1 and TRBJ2-5; 9 bases agree with TRBD1. This CDR3 has 15 amino acids. Germline V gives CDR1 SGHRS, CDR2 YFSETQ. Losses at the gene ends were 3 bases for V and 5 bases for J; bases not matched to a gene: 8. Here the CDR3 DNA reads TGCGCCAGCAGCTGGGGACAGGGTGGTGACGAGACCCAGTACTTC. Residues: CASSWGQGGDETQYF. Looking up the rest from reference TRBV5-1 and TRBJ2-5 gives the full variable domain: KAGVTQTPRYLIKTRGQQVTLSCSPISGHRSVSWYQQTPGQGLQFLFEYFSETQRNKGNFPGRFSGRQFSNSRSEMNVSTLELGDSALYLCASSWGQGGDETQYFGPGTRLLVL.

There are many counts of this clonotype. The rearrangement joins TRBV10-3 to TRBJ2-1, with a possible D match to TRBD1 (6 bases). Looked up from germline, CDR1 is ENHRY and CDR2 is SYGVKD. This CDR3 has 16 residues. The V end was cut by 0 bases, the J end by 1 base, with 10 bases between. The CDR3 DNA sequence: TGTGCCATCAGTGAGTCTTTAGGACAGTCCTACAATGAGCAGTTCTTC. It yields the protein CAISESLGQSYNEQFF.

This clonotype was seen many times. V usage is TRBV7-9 and J usage is TRBJ1-4, with TRBD1 matching over 9 bases. Germline lookup yields CDR1 SEHNR and CDR2 FQNEAQ (reference sequence). The CDR3 extends over 16 amino acids. With V trimmed by 6 bases and J by 5 bases, 10 bases remained unmatched. CDR3 DNA sequence: TGTGCCAGCAGGGGGTTGGGACAGGGCAAGAATGAAAAACTGTTTTTT. This translates into CASRGLGQGKNEKLFF.

This clonotype was found many times. This sequence joins TRBV10-2 and TRBJ2-3, with D possibly matching TRBD2 (7 bases). The ends were cut back, 8 bases at V and 0 bases at J, with 15 bases in the middle. Germline CDR1 is WSHSY and CDR2 is SAAADI. This CDR3 spans 15 amino acids. Here the CDR3 DNA reads TGCGCCAGCGGAGGGGGGCGGGGGAGCACAGATACGCAGTATTTT. Residues: CASGGGRGSTDTQYF.

The V gene is TRBV27, the J gene TRBJ2-3; 8 nucleotides line up with TRBD2. V lost 4 bases, J lost 1 base, and 7 bases stayed unmatched. The germline V gene has CDR1 MNHEY and CDR2 SMNVEV (reference sequence). The CDR3 contains 16 residues. CDR3 region: CASSSWTSLGTDTQYF. DNA of the CDR3: TGTGCCAGCAGTTCATGGACTAGCTTAGGCACAGATACGCAGTATTTT.

Ten or more counts support this clonotype. This sequence joins TRBV4-1 and TRBJ2-6, with a tentative D call TRBD1 (6 bases). Trimming removed 0 bases at V and 2 bases at J, with 8 bases between. Germline CDR1 is MGHRA and CDR2 is YSYEKL. The CDR3 sequence is 16 residues long. CDR3: CASSQEGGPGANVLTF. The CDR3 DNA reads as TGCGCCAGCAGCCAAGAAGGGGGTCCTGGGGCCAACGTCCTGACTTTC.